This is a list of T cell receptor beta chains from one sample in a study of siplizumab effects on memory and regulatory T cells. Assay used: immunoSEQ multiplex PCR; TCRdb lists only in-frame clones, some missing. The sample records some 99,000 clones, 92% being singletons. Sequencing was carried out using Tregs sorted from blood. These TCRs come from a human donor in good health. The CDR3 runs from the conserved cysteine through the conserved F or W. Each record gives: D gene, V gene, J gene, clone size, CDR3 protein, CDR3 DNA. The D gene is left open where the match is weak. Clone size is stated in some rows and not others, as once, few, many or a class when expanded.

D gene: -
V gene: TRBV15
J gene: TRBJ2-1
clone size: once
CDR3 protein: CATSRLNTGKQFF
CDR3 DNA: TGTGCCACCAGCAGATTGAACACCGGTAAGCAGTTCTTC

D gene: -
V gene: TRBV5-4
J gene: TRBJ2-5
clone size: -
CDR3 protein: CASSLGQAQETQYF
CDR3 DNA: TGTGCCAGCAGCTTGGGACAGGCCCAAGAGACCCAGTACTTC

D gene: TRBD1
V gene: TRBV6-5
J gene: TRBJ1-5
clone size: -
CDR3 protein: CASSSTGERPQHF
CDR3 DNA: TGTGCCAGCAGCTCGACAGGGGAGAGGCCCCAGCATTTT

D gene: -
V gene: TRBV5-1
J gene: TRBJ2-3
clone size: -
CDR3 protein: CASSLGGATDTQYF
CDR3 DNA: TGCGCCAGCAGCTTGGGGGGGGCCACAGATACGCAGTATTTT

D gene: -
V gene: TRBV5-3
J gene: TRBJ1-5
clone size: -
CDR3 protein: CARSLGRVGRKQPQHF
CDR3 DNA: TGTGCCAGAAGCTTGGGCAGGGTAGGGCGCAAACAGCCCCAGCATTTT

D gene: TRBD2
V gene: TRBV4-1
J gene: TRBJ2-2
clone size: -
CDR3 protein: CASSRFRTSGADTGELFF
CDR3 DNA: TGCGCCAGCAGCCGCTTCCGGACTAGCGGGGCCGACACCGGGGAGCTGTTTTTT

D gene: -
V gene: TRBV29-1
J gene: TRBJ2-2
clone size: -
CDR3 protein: CSARDQQKSKGGELFF
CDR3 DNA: TGCAGCGCCCGGGACCAACAAAAGTCCAAGGGCGGGGAGCTGTTTTTT

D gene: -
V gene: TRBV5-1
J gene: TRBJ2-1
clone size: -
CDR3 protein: CASSLPGNEQFF
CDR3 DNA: TGCGCCAGCAGCCTACCTGGAAATGAGCAGTTCTTC

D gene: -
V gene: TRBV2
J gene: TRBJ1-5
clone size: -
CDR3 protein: CASRRDLSNQPQHF
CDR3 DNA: TGTGCCAGCAGGAGGGACCTTAGCAATCAGCCCCAGCATTTT

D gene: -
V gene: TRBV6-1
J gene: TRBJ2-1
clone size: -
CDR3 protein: CASRLSSSHEQFF
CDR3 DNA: TGTGCCAGCAGGCTGAGTAGCAGCCATGAGCAGTTCTTC

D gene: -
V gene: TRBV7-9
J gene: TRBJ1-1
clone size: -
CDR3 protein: CASSLSDWFLGRNTEAFF
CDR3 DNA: TGTGCCAGCAGCTTATCCGACTGGTTCTTGGGAAGGAACACTGAAGCTTTCTTT

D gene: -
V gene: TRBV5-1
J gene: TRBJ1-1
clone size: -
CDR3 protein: CASSTYADTEAFF
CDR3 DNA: TGCGCCAGCAGCACGTATGCTGACACTGAAGCTTTCTTT

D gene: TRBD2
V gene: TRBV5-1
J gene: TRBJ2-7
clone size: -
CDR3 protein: CASSGGTSGGKYEQYF
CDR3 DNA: TGCGCCAGCAGCGGCGGGACTAGCGGGGGAAAATACGAGCAGTACTTC

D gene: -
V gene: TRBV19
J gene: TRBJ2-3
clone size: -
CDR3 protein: CASSIPGALTDTQYF
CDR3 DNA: TGTGCCAGTAGTATACCGGGAGCCCTCACAGATACGCAGTATTTT

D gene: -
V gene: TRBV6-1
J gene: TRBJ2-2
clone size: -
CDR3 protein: CASSFANTGELFF
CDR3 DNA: TGTGCCAGCAGCTTCGCGAACACCGGGGAGCTGTTTTTT

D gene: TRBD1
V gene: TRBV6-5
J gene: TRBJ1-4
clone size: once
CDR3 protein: CASSFRGQELFF
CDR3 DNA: TGTGCCAGCAGTTTCAGGGGACAGGAACTGTTTTTT

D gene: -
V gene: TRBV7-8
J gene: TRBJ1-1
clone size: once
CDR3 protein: CASSFGATDLIGEAFF
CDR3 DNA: TGTGCCAGCAGCTTTGGGGCGACGGATCTTATCGGTGAAGCTTTCTTT

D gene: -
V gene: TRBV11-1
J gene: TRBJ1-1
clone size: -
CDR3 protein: CASSLYGATMNTEAFF
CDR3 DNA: TGTGCCAGCAGCTTATATGGGGCGACAATGAACACTGAAGCTTTCTTT

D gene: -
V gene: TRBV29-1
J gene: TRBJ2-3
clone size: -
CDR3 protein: CSVEVLGINRDSSIHIDTQYF
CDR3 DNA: TGCAGCGTTGAAGTCTTGGGGATAAATAGGGACTCTTCGATACACATCGATACGCAGTATTTT

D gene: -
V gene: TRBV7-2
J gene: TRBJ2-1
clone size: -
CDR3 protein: CASSLAPQYSYNEQFF
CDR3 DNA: TGTGCCAGCAGCTTAGCACCTCAATACTCCTACAATGAGCAGTTCTTC

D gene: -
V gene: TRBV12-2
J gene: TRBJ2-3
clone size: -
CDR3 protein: CASRLAPGLVDTQYF
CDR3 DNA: TGTGCAAGTCGCTTAGCCCCTGGACTAGTAGATACGCAGTATTTT

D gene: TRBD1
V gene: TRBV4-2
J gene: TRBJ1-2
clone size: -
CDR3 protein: CASSQEDRENYGYTF
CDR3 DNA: TGTGCCAGCAGCCAAGAAGACAGGGAAAACTATGGCTACACCTTC

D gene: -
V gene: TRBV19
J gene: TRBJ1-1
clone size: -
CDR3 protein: CASRLGGLLNTEAFF
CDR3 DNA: TGTGCCAGTAGGCTAGGGGGTCTCCTAAACACTGAAGCTTTCTTT

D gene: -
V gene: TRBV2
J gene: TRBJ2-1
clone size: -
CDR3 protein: CASILATGSSNEQFF
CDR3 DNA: TGTGCCAGCATACTGGCTACGGGATCCTCCAATGAGCAGTTCTTC

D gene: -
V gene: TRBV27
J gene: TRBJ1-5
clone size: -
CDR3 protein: CASTNLTGSQPQHF
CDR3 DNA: TGTGCCAGCACCAACTTAACAGGGTCTCAGCCCCAGCATTTT

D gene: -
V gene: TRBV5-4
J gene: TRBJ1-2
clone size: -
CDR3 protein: CASSFEANYGYTF
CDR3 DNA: TGTGCCAGCAGCTTCGAAGCAAACTATGGCTACACCTTC

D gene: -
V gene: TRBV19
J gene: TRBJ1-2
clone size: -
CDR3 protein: CASSMGPYGYTF
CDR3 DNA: TGTGCCAGTAGTATGGGTCCCTATGGCTACACCTTC

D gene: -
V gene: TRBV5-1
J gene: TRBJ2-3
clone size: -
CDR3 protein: CASSPARTDTQYF
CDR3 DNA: TGCGCCAGCAGCCCAGCAAGGACAGATACGCAGTATTTT

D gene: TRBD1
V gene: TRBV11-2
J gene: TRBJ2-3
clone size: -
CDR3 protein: CASSLYRRTGSTDTQYF
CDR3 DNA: TGTGCCAGCAGCTTATATCGTAGGACAGGGAGCACAGATACGCAGTATTTT

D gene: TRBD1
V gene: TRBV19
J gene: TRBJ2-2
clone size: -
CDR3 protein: CASSIGEGTGFTGELFF
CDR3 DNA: TGTGCCAGTAGTATAGGGGAAGGGACAGGGTTCACCGGGGAGCTGTTTTTT

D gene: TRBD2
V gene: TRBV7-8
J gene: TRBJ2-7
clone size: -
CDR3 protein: CASSFLLAGVEYEQYF
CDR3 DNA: TGTGCCAGCAGCTTTCTTTTGGCGGGGGTAGAATACGAGCAGTACTTC

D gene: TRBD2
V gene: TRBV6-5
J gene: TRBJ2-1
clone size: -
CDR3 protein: CASSLGLKGNEQFF
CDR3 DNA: TGTGCCAGCAGTCTGGGACTAAAGGGCAATGAGCAGTTCTTC

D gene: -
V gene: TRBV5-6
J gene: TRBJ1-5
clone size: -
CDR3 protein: CASSLANQPQHF
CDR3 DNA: TGTGCCAGCAGCTTGGCCAATCAGCCCCAGCATTTT

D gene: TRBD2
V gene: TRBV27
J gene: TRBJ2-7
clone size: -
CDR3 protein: CASSSISGRLAYEQYF
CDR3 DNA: TGTGCCAGCAGTTCCATTAGCGGGAGGCTCGCCTACGAGCAGTACTTC

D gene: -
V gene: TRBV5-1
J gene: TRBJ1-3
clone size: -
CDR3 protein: CASSFTGVASGNTIYF
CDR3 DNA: TGCGCCAGCAGCTTTACAGGTGTAGCCTCTGGAAACACCATATATTTT

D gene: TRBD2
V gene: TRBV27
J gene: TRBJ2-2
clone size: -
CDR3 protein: CASGGTSGISGELFF
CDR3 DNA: TGTGCCAGCGGGGGGACTAGCGGGATATCCGGGGAGCTGTTTTTT

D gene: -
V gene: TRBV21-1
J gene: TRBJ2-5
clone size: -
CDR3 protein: CSNRDSMQETQYF
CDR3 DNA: TGTTCCAACCGGGACAGCATGCAAGAGACCCAGTACTTC

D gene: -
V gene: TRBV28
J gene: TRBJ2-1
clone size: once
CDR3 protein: CASRIGGIPYNEQFF
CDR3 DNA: TGTGCCAGCAGGATTGGAGGAATCCCCTACAATGAGCAGTTCTTC

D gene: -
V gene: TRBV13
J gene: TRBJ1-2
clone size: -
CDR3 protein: CASSGSGRVDYGYTF
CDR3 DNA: TGTGCCAGCAGCGGATCAGGGCGAGTGGACTATGGCTACACCTTC

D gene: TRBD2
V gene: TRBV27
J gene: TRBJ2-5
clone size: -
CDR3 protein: CASSRSGTSGSSRETQYF
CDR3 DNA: TGTGCCAGCAGTCGGTCCGGGACTAGCGGGAGTAGTAGGGAGACCCAGTACTTC

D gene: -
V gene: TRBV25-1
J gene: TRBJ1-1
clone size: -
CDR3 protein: CASSADILMNTEAFF
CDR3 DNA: TGTGCCAGCAGTGCGGACATTCTAATGAACACTGAAGCTTTCTTT

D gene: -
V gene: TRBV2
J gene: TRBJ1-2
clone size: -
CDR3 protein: CASSPGLRGYTF
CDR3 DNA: TGTGCCAGCAGTCCCGGACTCCGCGGCTACACCTTC

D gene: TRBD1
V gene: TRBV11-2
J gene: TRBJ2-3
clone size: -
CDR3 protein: CASRQGVGDTQYF
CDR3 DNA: TGTGCCAGCAGACAGGGGGTCGGAGATACGCAGTATTTT

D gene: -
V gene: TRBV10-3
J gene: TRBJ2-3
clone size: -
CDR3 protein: CAIRGGGDPSDTQYF
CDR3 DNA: TGTGCCATCAGGGGAGGGGGAGATCCGTCAGATACGCAGTATTTT